This is a list of T cell receptor beta chains from one sample in a study of blood T cell repertoires in COVID-19. Profiling relied on immunoSEQ multiplex PCR, and the TCRdb table lists in-frame clones only, not all of them. The sample holds some 290,000 clones, around four fifths seen once. Sequenced: peripheral blood. Receptor source: a man in his 60s who had recovered from COVID-19. The CDR3 runs from the conserved cysteine through the conserved F or W. A D gene is named only where the DNA matches it firmly. Clone size is stated in some rows and not others, as once, few, many or a class when expanded.

cdr3_nt | cdr3_aa | v_call | d_call | clone_size | j_call
TGTGCCAGCAGCCAAGGGGGCGCTAGCGAAAAACTGTTTTTT | CASSQGGASEKLFF | TRBV5-4 | TRBD1 | few | TRBJ1-4
TGTGCCACCAGTGACATGAGAGGCGAGCAGTACTTC | CATSDMRGEQYF | TRBV24-1 | . | . | TRBJ2-7
TGTGCCAGCAGGCACAACAGGGATCAGCCCCAGCATTTT | CASRHNRDQPQHF | TRBV6-5 | . | once | TRBJ1-5
TGTGCAAGTCGCTTAGCCGAGCGGGGTGACTCCTACAATGAGCAGTTCTTC | CASRLAERGDSYNEQFF | TRBV12-2 | . | few | TRBJ2-1
TGCGCCAGCAGCACCGGGACTAGCGGCACAGATACGCAGTATTTT | CASSTGTSGTDTQYF | TRBV5-1 | TRBD2 | . | TRBJ2-3
TGTGCCAGCAGTTTTTTGGTTGGACTGGGGTCTCGAGACAATGAGCAGTTCTTC | CASSFLVGLGSRDNEQFF | TRBV28 | . | . | TRBJ2-1
TGCAGCGTCGCCAAAGGGGCTAACTATGGCTACACCTTC | CSVAKGANYGYTF | TRBV29-1 | . | . | TRBJ1-2
TGTGCCATAGGGGGCCGGGAGGGCGTATACAATGAGCAGTTCTTC | CAIGGREGVYNEQFF | TRBV19 | . | once | TRBJ2-1
TGTGCTAGTGGAGACCGGGACAGGGGGATATTTTCCCAGCATTTT | CASGDRDRGIFSQHF | TRBV12-5 | TRBD1 | . | TRBJ1-5
TGTGCCAGCGGTACAGGGTTCAGGCAGTTCTTC | CASGTGFRQFF | TRBV2 | . | . | TRBJ2-1
TGTGCCAGCAGCGTAAGATTAGCGGACACAGATACGCAGTATTTT | CASSVRLADTDTQYF | TRBV9 | . | . | TRBJ2-3
TGTGCCAGTAAAGTGGTAGGGGGAGCCGGGGAGCTGTTTTTT | CASKVVGGAGELFF | TRBV19 | . | . | TRBJ2-2
TGTGCCAGCAGTTACTCCACCAGGCCTAATGAAAAACTGTTTTTT | CASSYSTRPNEKLFF | TRBV6-5 | . | . | TRBJ1-4
TGTGCCAGCAGTCCGCAAACAGGGGGCACGGGCGAGCAGTACTTC | CASSPQTGGTGEQYF | TRBV6-5 | TRBD1 | . | TRBJ2-7
TGTGCCAGCAGCTTAGTTTCGGGATTAGGGAATGAGCAGTTCTTC | CASSLVSGLGNEQFF | TRBV7-7 | . | once | TRBJ2-1
TGTGCCAGCAGCCAAGGGGGTTTCCCAGGGGAGACCCAGTACTTC | CASSQGGFPGETQYF | TRBV3-1/TRBV3-2 | . | . | TRBJ2-5
TGTGCCAGCAGTTCCGGGACAGGGGGCGTTGGGACCCAGTACTTC | CASSSGTGGVGTQYF | TRBV6-5 | TRBD1 | . | TRBJ2-5
TGTGCCTGGGGGGGAGCGGGGACGACCTACGAGCAGTACTTC | CAWGGAGTTYEQYF | TRBV30 | TRBD2 | few | TRBJ2-7
TGTGCCACCGAAGGTGGGACTAGCTACAATGAGCAGTTCTTC | CATEGGTSYNEQFF | TRBV19 | TRBD2 | . | TRBJ2-1
TGTGCCAGCAGACGGGGATACACTGAAGCTTTCTTT | CASRRGYTEAFF | TRBV2 | . | . | TRBJ1-1
TGTGCCAGCAGTGAAGTAAGGGGAGAGACCCAGTACTTC | CASSEVRGETQYF | TRBV6-1 | . | . | TRBJ2-5
TGTGCCAGCAGCTCGACAGGGGACAATTCACCCCTCCACTTT | CASSSTGDNSPLHF | TRBV5-6 | TRBD1 | . | TRBJ1-6
TGTGCCAGCAGCCCATCTCCGGGTACCTATCAGCCCCAGCATTTT | CASSPSPGTYQPQHF | TRBV28 | . | . | TRBJ1-5
TGTGCCAGCAGCCAAGTGGGCCGATCCAGGGCGCTCCACGACGAGCAGTACTTC | CASSQVGRSRALHDEQYF | TRBV3-1/TRBV3-2 | . | . | TRBJ2-7
TGTGCCAGCTCACCATTCGGACTGAATAGCAATCAGCCCCAGCATTTT | CASSPFGLNSNQPQHF | TRBV18 | . | . | TRBJ1-5
TGTGCCAGCAGTTTACCTCCGGGCGAGCAGTACTTC | CASSLPPGEQYF | TRBV12-3/TRBV12-4 | . | . | TRBJ2-7
TGTGCCTGGAGGGGACAGGGGATACCACCCCTCCACTTT | CAWRGQGIPPLHF | TRBV30 | TRBD1 | . | TRBJ1-6
TGTGCCAGCAGAGCCGGGGCAGGGAGGGGAACTGAAGCTTTCTTT | CASRAGAGRGTEAFF | TRBV2 | . | . | TRBJ1-1
TGTGCCAGCAGCTTGGCCGGGACAGGGGTTTCCTATGGCTACACCTTC | CASSLAGTGVSYGYTF | TRBV5-4 | TRBD1 | . | TRBJ1-2
TGCGCCAGCAGCTTGGTGCAGGGGGCGCGTGGCTACACCTTC | CASSLVQGARGYTF | TRBV5-1 | TRBD1 | . | TRBJ1-2
TGTGCCAGTAACGGCGGGAGGGCCTTATCCTACAATGAGCAGTTCTTC | CASNGGRALSYNEQFF | TRBV19 | TRBD2 | . | TRBJ2-1
TGTGCCAGCAGCTTTTATGGCAATCAGCCCCAGCATTTT | CASSFYGNQPQHF | TRBV5-4 | . | . | TRBJ1-5
TGTGCCTGGGGGGAAGGGGTGTCTAATTCACCCCTCCACTTT | CAWGEGVSNSPLHF | TRBV30 | . | . | TRBJ1-6
TGTGCCATCAGAAGGGACATCGCAACTAATGAAAAACTGTTTTTT | CAIRRDIATNEKLFF | TRBV10-3 | . | . | TRBJ1-4
TGCGCCAGCAGCCCCCAGTGGACAGGGAATTCACCCCTCCACTTT | CASSPQWTGNSPLHF | TRBV4-1 | TRBD1 | . | TRBJ1-6
TGTGCCACCAGCAGATCTCGGACTAGCGGGGGGACAGAGACCCAGTACTTC | CATSRSRTSGGTETQYF | TRBV15 | TRBD2 | . | TRBJ2-5
TGTGCCAGCAGCCAAGGCCAGGGGGCTTACTCTGGGGCCAACGTCCTGACTTTC | CASSQGQGAYSGANVLTF | TRBV14 | TRBD1 | . | TRBJ2-6
TGTGCCAGCAGCTCGCGACCATCCCGAGGGCCCTCAGGGGAGCTGTTTTTT | CASSSRPSRGPSGELFF | TRBV5-4 | . | once | TRBJ2-2
TGTGCCTCCGGGACTAGCGGGGGGGTTAGCACAGATACGCAGTATTTT | CASGTSGGVSTDTQYF | TRBV30 | TRBD2 | . | TRBJ2-3
TGTGCCAGCAGCTTGAGGGCGGGGGTGGCCTACGAGCAGTACTTC | CASSLRAGVAYEQYF | TRBV5-6 | TRBD2 | few | TRBJ2-7
TGTGCCAGCAGTCACAGGGCGGTGGGCACTGAAGCTTTCTTT | CASSHRAVGTEAFF | TRBV28 | . | . | TRBJ1-1
TGTGCCAGCAAAGCAGGGGTGGGCTACACCTTC | CASKAGVGYTF | TRBV12-3/TRBV12-4 | . | few | TRBJ1-2
TGTGCCACCAGCCGTGGCAGGACAGGGGGCAGGCAGCCCCAGCATTTT | CATSRGRTGGRQPQHF | TRBV15 | TRBD1 | . | TRBJ1-5
TGTGCCTGGGGGCGCGGGGAGGGCGGCGGGGAGCTGTTTTTT | CAWGRGEGGGELFF | TRBV30 | TRBD2 | . | TRBJ2-2
TGTGCCTGGAGGCCGGGACAGGGGGGCGAGCAGTACTTC | CAWRPGQGGEQYF | TRBV30 | TRBD1 | . | TRBJ2-7
TGTGCCAGCAGGGACGGACAGTTCCATTCACCCCTCCACTTT | CASRDGQFHSPLHF | TRBV6-5 | . | . | TRBJ1-6
TGTGCCAGCAGTCACCACTTCCGGGACAGTCTATCTGGGCATCAGCCCCAGCATTTT | CASSHHFRDSLSGHQPQHF | TRBV27 | TRBD1 | . | TRBJ1-5
TGTGCCAGCAGTGCCACAGGGTTCGGCAATCAGCCCCAGCATTTT | CASSATGFGNQPQHF | TRBV6-4 | . | . | TRBJ1-5
TGTGCCAGCAGTCCTCGAGGGGATACGCAGTATTTT | CASSPRGDTQYF | TRBV12-3/TRBV12-4 | . | . | TRBJ2-3
TGTGCCAGCAGCTTCCGGACAGGGGGCGGCGAGCAGTACTTC | CASSFRTGGGEQYF | TRBV5-4 | TRBD1 | . | TRBJ2-7
TGTGCCAGCAGCCCTCCGGGGTTAAATGAGCAGTTCTTC | CASSPPGLNEQFF | TRBV4-2 | . | . | TRBJ2-1